Below are 5 T cell receptor beta chains sequenced from a single sample in a study of blood T cells in healthy people across ages. Combining a sample-barcoded 5' primer with a J-beta primer mix, a second PCR ran for about 6 to 11 cycles. TCRdb reanalysed the 5' RACE reads using MiXCR and keeps one entry per CDR3 protein. The profile shows around 700,000 distinct CDR3 sequences, 25% of them singletons. The data also belong to a second study, concerning T cells of mothers and their children.

Sequencing input: blood. The receptors were sampled from a boy younger than 18 in good health.

CDR3 sequence reads: CASSLRFAWGQETQYF. In nucleotides, the CDR3 is TGTGCCAGCAGCCTTCGATTTGCGTGGGGACAAGAGACCCAGTACTTC. The J gene is TRBJ2-5, the V gene TRBV13; D call uncertain. The CDR3 has 16 amino acids. Germline assignment: CDR1 PRHDT and CDR2 FYEKMQ (reference sequence). V was shortened by 5 bases and J by 2 bases, with 18 bases between the two germline ends.

This chain links TRBV2 with TRBJ2-1; 7 positions agree with TRBD2. The DNA end lines up better with TRBJ2-7; the J call may be wrong. The CDR3 has 16 residues. Germline V gene sequence: CDR1 SNHLY, CDR2 FYNNEI. CDR3 DNA: TGTGCCAGCAGTGAGGAGGTTCTGCGGGGGTCCCTCGAGCAGTACTTC. Protein sequence: CASSEEVLRGSLEQYF.

The chain carries TRBV7-9 and TRBJ2-7; 12 bases fit TRBD1. From germline, CDR1 is SEHNR and CDR2 FQNEAQ (reference sequence). V dropped 6 bases and J dropped 9; count of bases not matched to a gene: 12. The CDR3 covers 15 residues. Here the CDR3 reads CASSLDRDRGPRQYF. The CDR3, as DNA: TGTGCCAGCAGTTTGGACCGGGACAGGGGGCCTCGGCAGTACTTC.

The rearrangement links TRBV10-3 to TRBJ2-5; 11 positions agree with TRBD2. Trimming took 2 bases from V and 1 from J; bases not matched to a gene: 6. This CDR3 region has 17 residues. Germline lookup yields CDR1 ENHRY and CDR2 SYGVKD. The CDR3: CAISETLAGGGQETQYF. The CDR3 DNA follows: TGTGCCATCAGTGAGACCCTAGCGGGAGGAGGCCAAGAGACCCAGTACTTC.

The V gene is TRBV12-3 or TRBV12-4, the J gene TRBJ2-1; the D is unclear. This CDR3 has 12 residues. V was clipped by 6 bases and J by 8 bases, with 11 bases between them. Here the CDR3 DNA reads TGTGCCAGCAGCCCCTTTTTTGATGAGCAGTTCTTC. This codes for CASSPFFDEQFF.